The 5 T cell receptor beta chains listed next were all sequenced from one sample in a study of blood T cell repertoires in COVID-19. The assay was immunoSEQ multiplex PCR, and TCRdb's table has in-frame clones only and misses some. The sample lists tens of thousands of clones, around nine tenths occurring once. The sample taken for sequencing was peripheral blood. All receptors derive from a man older than 75 with acute or convalescent COVID-19.

The CDR3 is CASSPGRGGGVDTQYF. The CDR3 DNA follows: TGCGCCAGCAGCCCGGGAAGAGGGGGGGGCGTAGATACGCAGTATTTT. The chain employs TRBV5-1 and TRBJ2-3; D perhaps matches TRBD2 (7 bases). The germline V and J ends were trimmed by 4 bases and 5 bases, with 20 bases remaining between them. There are 16 residues in the CDR3. Germline CDR1 reads SGHRS; CDR2 reads YFSETQ.

This sequence joins TRBV5-5 and TRBJ2-2; D not certain. The CDR3 length is 13 residues. Trimming left V 3 bases short and J 10 bases short, with 13 bases between. Germline V CDR1 and CDR2: SGHKS, YYEKEE (reference sequence). CDR3 protein: CASSSLLSVELFF. CDR3 DNA: TGTGCCAGCAGCTCCCTTCTAAGCGTGGAGCTGTTTTTT.

V is TRBV19 and J is TRBJ1-2; 9 bases are shared with TRBD1. With V trimmed by 5 bases and J by 8 bases, 6 bases remained unmatched. Germline values: CDR1 LNHDA, CDR2 SQIVND (reference sequence). The CDR3 has 13 residues. CDR3 nucleotides: TGTGCCAGTAGTGGGAACAGGGGGCAGGGCTACACCTTC. Residues: CASSGNRGQGYTF.

The chain carries TRBV5-5 and TRBJ2-7; 10 bases map to TRBD1. The germline V gene encodes CDR1 SGHKS and CDR2 YYEKEE (reference sequence). The V segment lost 5 bases and the J segment 3 bases; nucleotides outside the gene matches: 11. This CDR3 region has 16 residues. The CDR3 DNA sequence: TGTGCCAGCAGACTTGGACAGGGGGTTTCCTACTACGAGCAGTACTTC. Protein: CASRLGQGVSYYEQYF. The full variable domain, with the rest looked up from reference TRBV5-5 and TRBJ2-7, is DAGVTQSPTHLIKTRGQQVTLRCSPISGHKSVSWYQQVLGQGPQFIFQYYEKEERGRGNFPDRFSARQFPNYSSELNVNALLLGDSALYLCASRLGQGVSYYEQYFGPGTRLTVT.

The genes are TRBV10-1 and TRBJ2-3; possibly TRBD2 for D (6 bases). This CDR3 has 15 amino acids. Germline loops: CDR1 WNHNN, CDR2 SYGVQD (reference sequence). With 0 bases removed from V and 3 bases from J, the gap between germline ends came to 10 bases. In nucleotides, the CDR3 is TGCGCCAGCAGTGAGTCTGGGCGGGGAACAGATACGCAGTATTTT. This translates into CASSESGRGTDTQYF.